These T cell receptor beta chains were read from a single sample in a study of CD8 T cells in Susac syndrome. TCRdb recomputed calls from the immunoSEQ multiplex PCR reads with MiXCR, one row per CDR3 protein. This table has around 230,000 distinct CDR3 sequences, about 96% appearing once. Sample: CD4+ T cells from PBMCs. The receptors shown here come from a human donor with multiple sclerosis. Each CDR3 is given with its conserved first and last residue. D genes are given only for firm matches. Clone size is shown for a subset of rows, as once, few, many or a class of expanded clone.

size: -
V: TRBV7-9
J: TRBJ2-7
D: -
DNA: TGTGCCAGCAGCTTAGGGGGGTATGCCTACGAGCAGTACTTC
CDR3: CASSLGGYAYEQYF

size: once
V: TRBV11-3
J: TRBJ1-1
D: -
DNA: TGTGCCAGCAGCCGCGATTTGGGTACTGAAGCTTTCTTT
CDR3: CASSRDLGTEAFF

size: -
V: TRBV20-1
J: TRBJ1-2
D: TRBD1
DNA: TGCAGTGCTAGAGAGGGACAGCTCTATGGCTACACCTTC
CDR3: CSAREGQLYGYTF

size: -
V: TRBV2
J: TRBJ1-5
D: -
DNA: TGTGCCAGCAGTGAGGAGGGTATGAATCAGCCCCAGCATTTT
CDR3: CASSEEGMNQPQHF

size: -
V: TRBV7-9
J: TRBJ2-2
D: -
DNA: TGTGCCAGCAGCCTAGCCCCGTGGGACTTCGCGAACACCGGGGAGCTGTTTTTT
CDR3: CASSLAPWDFANTGELFF

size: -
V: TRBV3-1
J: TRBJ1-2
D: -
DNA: TGTGCCAGCAGCCAAGATTCGGTTAACTATGGCTACACCTTC
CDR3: CASSQDSVNYGYTF

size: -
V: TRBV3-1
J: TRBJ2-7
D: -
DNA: TGTGCCAGCAGCCCCCGGGGAGCAGGCCAGTTCGAGCAGTACTTC
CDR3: CASSPRGAGQFEQYF

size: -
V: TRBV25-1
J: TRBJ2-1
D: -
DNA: TGTGCCAGCAGCGCACAGGGCGGCTCCTACAATGAGCAGTTCTTC
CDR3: CASSAQGGSYNEQFF

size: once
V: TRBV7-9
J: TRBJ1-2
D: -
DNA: TGTGCCAGCAGCTCGCGCCCCGGGACCCCCTCAGGAGATAACTATGGCTACACCTTC
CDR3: CASSSRPGTPSGDNYGYTF

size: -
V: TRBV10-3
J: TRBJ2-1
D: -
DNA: TGTGCCATCAGTGAGTCTACAGGGCCCCCCTACAATGAGCAGTTCTTC
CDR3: CAISESTGPPYNEQFF

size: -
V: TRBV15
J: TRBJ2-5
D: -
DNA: TGTGCCACCAAAATAGGGGGTATAGAGACCCAGTACTTC
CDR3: CATKIGGIETQYF

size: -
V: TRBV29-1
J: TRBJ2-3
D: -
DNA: TGCAGCGTTGGTGGCGGGAAGTGGAGTGAATGGACAGATACGCAGTATTTT
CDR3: CSVGGGKWSEWTDTQYF

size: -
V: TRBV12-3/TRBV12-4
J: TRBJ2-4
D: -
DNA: TGTGCCAGCACTTCCAGGTTTAGGGACATTCAGTACTTC
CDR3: CASTSRFRDIQYF

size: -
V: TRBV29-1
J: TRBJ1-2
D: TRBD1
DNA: TGCAGCGTTGAGACAGGGGAGGGCTACACCTTC
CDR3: CSVETGEGYTF

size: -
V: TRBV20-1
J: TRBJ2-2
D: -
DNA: TGCAGTGCTAGAGATGGGAAGGGCACCGGGGAGCTGTTTTTT
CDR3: CSARDGKGTGELFF

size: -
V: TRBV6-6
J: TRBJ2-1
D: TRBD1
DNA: TGTGCCAGCAGGCCAGGGGGCGGAGGTGAGCAGTTCTTC
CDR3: CASRPGGGGEQFF

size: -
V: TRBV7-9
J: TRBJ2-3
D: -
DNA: TGTGCCAGCAGCCCCGTCCGGGTCGCGAGGGATACGCAGTATTTT
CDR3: CASSPVRVARDTQYF

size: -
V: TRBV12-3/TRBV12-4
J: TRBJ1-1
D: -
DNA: TGTGCCAGCAGTTTAGTAGCCGGCGGAGCTTTCTTT
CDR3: CASSLVAGGAFF

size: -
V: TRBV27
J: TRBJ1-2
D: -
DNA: TGTGCCAGCAGTCCCCTGGGAAGGTCCTATGGCTACACCTTC
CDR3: CASSPLGRSYGYTF

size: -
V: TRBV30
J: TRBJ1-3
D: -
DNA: TGTGCCTGGAGTGTACGCGCAAGCTCTGGAAACACCATATATTTT
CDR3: CAWSVRASSGNTIYF

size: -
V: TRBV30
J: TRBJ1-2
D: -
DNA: TGTGCCTGGAAACGTCGGACGCAGTATGGCTACACCTTC
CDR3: CAWKRRTQYGYTF

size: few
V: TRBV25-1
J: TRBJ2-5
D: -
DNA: TGTGCCAGCAGTGAGTGGGAGACCCAGTACTTC
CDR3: CASSEWETQYF

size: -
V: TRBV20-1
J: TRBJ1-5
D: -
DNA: TGCAGTGCTAGACAGGATAATAGCAATCAGCCCCAGCATTTT
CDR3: CSARQDNSNQPQHF

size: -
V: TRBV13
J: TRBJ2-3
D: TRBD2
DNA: TGTGCCAGCAGCCGTAGCGGGGGAGCAGATACGCAGTATTTT
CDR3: CASSRSGGADTQYF

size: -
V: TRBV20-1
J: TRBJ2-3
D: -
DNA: TGCAGTATAGGACCTCGTGCAGATACGCAGTATTTT
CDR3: CSIGPRADTQYF

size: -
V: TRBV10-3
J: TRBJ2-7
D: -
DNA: TGTGCCATCAGTGAAGTCAGGGCCCATTCCTACGAGCAGTACTTC
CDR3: CAISEVRAHSYEQYF

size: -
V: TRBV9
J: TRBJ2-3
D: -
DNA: TGTGCCAGCAGCGTAGGTTCCCTAGGCCCAGATACGCAGTATTTT
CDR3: CASSVGSLGPDTQYF

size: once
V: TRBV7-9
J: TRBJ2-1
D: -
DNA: TGTGCCAGCATCCTGATCTCAGGGGAGCAGTTCTTC
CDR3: CASILISGEQFF

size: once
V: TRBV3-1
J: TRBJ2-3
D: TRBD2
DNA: TGTGCCAGCAGCCCCAGGACTAGTGGTGGTGATACGCAGTATTTT
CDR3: CASSPRTSGGDTQYF